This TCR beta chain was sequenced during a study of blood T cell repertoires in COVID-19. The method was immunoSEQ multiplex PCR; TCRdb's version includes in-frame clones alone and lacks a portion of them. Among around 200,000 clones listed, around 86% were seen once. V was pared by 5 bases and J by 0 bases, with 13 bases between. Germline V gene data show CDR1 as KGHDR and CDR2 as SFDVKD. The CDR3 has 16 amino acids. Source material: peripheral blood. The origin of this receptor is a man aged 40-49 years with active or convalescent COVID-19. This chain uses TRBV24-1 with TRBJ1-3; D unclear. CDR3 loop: CATSGPGGISGNTIYF. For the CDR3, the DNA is TGTGCCACCAGTGGCCCTGGAGGGATCTCTGGAAACACCATATATTTT.